The T cell receptor beta chain under discussion was sequenced for a study of human T cells and chemical hapten exposure. This clonotype was seen more than once but under ten times. V lost 4 bases and J lost 5; bases outside the gene matches: 17. Germline values: CDR1 SGHRS, CDR2 YFSETQ. The CDR3 loop spans 17 amino acids. TCRdb used MiXCR to reprocess the RACE reads, holding one entry per CDR3 protein. The data hold approximately 82,000 distinct CDR3 sequences, with 10% to 13% observed a single time. Documented time point: patch test 1, 2 weeks after DPC sensitization. Treatment described: therapeutic diphenylcyclopropenone sensitization with weekly scalp DPC.

Sequenced material: whole blood, taken in connection with sensitization to the hapten diphenylcyclopropenone (DPC). The sequence was obtained from a man in his forties or fifties with alopecia areata. Some clones in this sample may be carry-over from other donors' samples. V and J are TRBV5-1 and TRBJ2-5, with TRBD1 identical over 7 bases. In DNA, the CDR3 is TGCGCCAGCAGCCCCTCCCGACAGGGAAGTCGTATCGAGACCCAGTACTTC. Translation gives CASSPSRQGSRIETQYF.